The 11 T cell receptor beta chains given below trace back to one sample, sequenced in a study of shared clonotypes between healthy human individuals. Clones were sequenced by immunoSEQ multiplex PCR, and TCRdb holds only the in-frame ones, with some missing. The table includes about 610,000 clones, 90% to 97% detected once. In the naive CD8 group, cells lacked CD45RO and were positively selected for CCR7, so terminally differentiated effector memory CD45RA+ cells were left out. The sample taken for sequencing was naive CD8+ T cells sorted from blood. These receptor sequences come from a woman aged 30 to 39 in good health.

The chain combines TRBV16 with TRBJ2-7; the D call may be TRBD1 or TRBD2 (5 bases each). In germline, CDR1 is KGHSY, CDR2 FQNENV. There are 13 residues in the CDR3. Trimming took off 4 bases at V and 6 bases at J, with 13 bases between the two ends. Written as DNA, the CDR3 is TGTGCCAGCAGCCGACACGGTGGGGGCGAGCAGTACTTC. Translation gives CASSRHGGGEQYF.

The rearrangement uses TRBV19 and TRBJ1-2, with D unclear. The CDR3 extends over 15 amino acids. CDR1 is LNHDA and CDR2 is SQIVND in the germline V gene (reference sequence). V was trimmed by 1 base and J by 4 bases, leaving 13 bases between them. In DNA, the CDR3 is TGTGCCAGTAGTATAGTTAAACCCATGATCTATGGCTACACCTTC. Translated: CASSIVKPMIYGYTF.

J is TRBJ2-3 and V is TRBV7-9; 7 bases line up with TRBD2. Germline CDR1 SEHNR, CDR2 FQNEAQ (reference sequence). This CDR3 contains 16 residues. The junction had 12 bases not matched to a gene; V was cut back by 6 bases and J by 3 bases. The CDR3 DNA reads TGTGCCAGCAGGGTTGGAGGGAACGGGAGGACAGATACGCAGTATTTT. Protein: CASRVGGNGRTDTQYF.

The V call is TRBV9, the J call TRBJ2-1, with 8 bases lining up with TRBD2. V lost 0 bases and J lost 2; bases outside the gene matches: 4. Germline values: CDR1 SGDLS, CDR2 YYNGEE. This CDR3 has 16 amino acids. This chain's CDR3 is CASSVGRGRTYNEQFF. The CDR3 coding sequence is TGTGCCAGCAGCGTAGGCCGCGGGAGGACCTACAATGAGCAGTTCTTC. Drawing the rest from reference TRBV9 and TRBJ2-1, the complete variable domain is DSGVTQTPKHLITATGQRVTLRCSPRSGDLSVYWYQQSLDQGLQFLIQYYNGEERAKGNILERFSAQQFPDLHSELNLSSLELGDSALYFCASSVGRGRTYNEQFFGPGTRLTVL.

This clone showed up just once. The genes are TRBV14 and TRBJ2-3, with D tentatively TRBD1 (6 bases). Trimming removed 2 bases at V and 1 base at J, with 16 bases between. Looked up from germline, CDR1 is SGHDN and CDR2 is FVKESK. The CDR3 has 17 amino acids. Written as DNA, the CDR3 is TGTGCCAGCAGCCAAAAGACAGGCCCATCGGGCACAGATACGCAGTATTTT. Protein product: CASSQKTGPSGTDTQYF.

A remark on this clone: Additional DNA sequences in this sample encode the identical CDR3. The CDR3 loop reads CASSLGQAYGYTF. Written as DNA, the CDR3 is TGTGCCAGCAGTTTAGGGCAGGCCTATGGCTACACCTTC. This chain uses TRBV27 with TRBJ1-2; D not resolved. The CDR3 is made up of 13 amino acids. The ends were cut back, 2 bases at V and 4 bases at J, with 8 bases in the middle. Looked up from germline, CDR1 is MNHEY and CDR2 is SMNVEV (reference sequence).

This chain uses TRBV11-2 with TRBJ2-4; D remains unclear. There are 15 residues in the CDR3. V was clipped by 5 bases and J by 0 bases, with 11 bases between them. The germline V gene has CDR1 SGHAT and CDR2 FQNNGV. The CDR3 DNA sequence: TGTGCCAGCAGCCTCCCACCAATAGCCAAAAACATTCAGTACTTC. Its protein product is CASSLPPIAKNIQYF. Full variable domain (outside the CDR3, taken from reference TRBV11-2 and TRBJ2-4): EAGVAQSPRYKIIEKRQSVAFWCNPISGHATLYWYQQILGQGPKLLIQFQNNGVVDDSQLPKDRFSAERLKGVDSTLKIQPAKLEDSAVYLCASSLPPIAKNIQYFGAGTRLSVL.

The J gene is TRBJ1-4, the V gene TRBV2, with D perhaps TRBD1 (5 bases). This CDR3 comprises 14 residues. Germline CDR1 and CDR2: SNHLY and FYNNEI. The V end was cut by 4 bases, the J end by 3 bases, with 9 bases between. CDR3 amino acids: CASSAWGSNEKLFF. The CDR3 DNA reads TGTGCCAGCAGTGCGTGGGGGTCTAATGAAAAACTGTTTTTT.

This chain links TRBV6-1 with TRBJ2-7, with 9 positions matching TRBD2. In germline, CDR1 is MNHNS, CDR2 SASEGT. V shed 7 bases, J shed 2 bases, and the junction held 6 bases outside the gene matches. The CDR3 is 14 residues long. The CDR3 protein is CASKGTSYTYEQYF. The DNA of the CDR3 is TGTGCCAGCAAGGGGACTAGCTACACCTACGAGCAGTACTTC.

The V and J genes are TRBV7-8 and TRBJ2-7, with 7 bases aligning to TRBD1. The CDR3 runs 14 residues. The V segment lost 3 bases and the J segment 6 bases; nucleotides outside the gene matches: 8. CDR1 and CDR2 (germline): SGHVS, FQNEAQ. The CDR3 DNA sequence: TGTGCCAGCAGCTTCGACCGGACAGGCCCCGAGCAGTACTTC. Its protein is CASSFDRTGPEQYF. Based on the CDR3 plus reference TRBV7-8 and TRBJ2-7, the full variable domain is GAGVSQSPRYKVAKRGQDVALRCDPISGHVSLFWYQQALGQGPEFLTYFQNEAQLDKSGLPSDRFFAERPEGSVSTLKIQRTQQEDSAVYLCASSFDRTGPEQYFGPGTRLTVT.

The chain has TRBV7-8 and TRBJ2-7, with D uncertain. The V gene's germline CDR1 is SGHVS and CDR2 FQNEAQ. The CDR3 has 15 amino acids. V lost 0 bases to trimming and J lost 0 bases, with 9 bases between them. As DNA, the CDR3 is TGTGCCAGCAGCTTAGCGGGCATGTTCTCCTACGAGCAGTACTTC. Protein: CASSLAGMFSYEQYF.